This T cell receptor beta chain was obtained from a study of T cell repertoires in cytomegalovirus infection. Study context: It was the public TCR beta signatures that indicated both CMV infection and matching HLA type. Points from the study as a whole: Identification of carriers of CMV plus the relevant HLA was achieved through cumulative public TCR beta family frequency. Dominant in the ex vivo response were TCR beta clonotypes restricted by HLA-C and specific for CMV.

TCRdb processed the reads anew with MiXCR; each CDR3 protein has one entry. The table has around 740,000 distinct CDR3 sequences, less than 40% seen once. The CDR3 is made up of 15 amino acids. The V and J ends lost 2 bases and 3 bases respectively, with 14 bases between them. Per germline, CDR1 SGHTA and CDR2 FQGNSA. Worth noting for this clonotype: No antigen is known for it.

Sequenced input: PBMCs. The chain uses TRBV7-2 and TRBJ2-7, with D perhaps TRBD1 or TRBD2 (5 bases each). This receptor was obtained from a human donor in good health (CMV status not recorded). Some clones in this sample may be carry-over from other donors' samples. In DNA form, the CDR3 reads TGTGCCAGCAGCTTATTGGTCGGGGCGAACTACGAGCAGTACTTC. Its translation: CASSLLVGANYEQYF.